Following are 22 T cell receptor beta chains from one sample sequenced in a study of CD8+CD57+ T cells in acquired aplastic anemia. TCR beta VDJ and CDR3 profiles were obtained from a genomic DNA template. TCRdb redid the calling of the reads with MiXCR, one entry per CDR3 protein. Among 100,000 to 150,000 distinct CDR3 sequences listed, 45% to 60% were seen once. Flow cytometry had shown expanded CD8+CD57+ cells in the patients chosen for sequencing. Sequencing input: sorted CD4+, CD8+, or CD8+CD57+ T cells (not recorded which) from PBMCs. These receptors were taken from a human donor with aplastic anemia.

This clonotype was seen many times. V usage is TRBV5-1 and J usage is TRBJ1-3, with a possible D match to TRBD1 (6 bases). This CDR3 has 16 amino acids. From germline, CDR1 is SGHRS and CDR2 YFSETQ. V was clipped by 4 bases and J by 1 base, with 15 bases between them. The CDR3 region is CASSEKQGTSGNTIYF. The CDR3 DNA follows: TGCGCCAGCAGCGAAAAACAGGGAACATCTGGAAACACCATATATTTT.

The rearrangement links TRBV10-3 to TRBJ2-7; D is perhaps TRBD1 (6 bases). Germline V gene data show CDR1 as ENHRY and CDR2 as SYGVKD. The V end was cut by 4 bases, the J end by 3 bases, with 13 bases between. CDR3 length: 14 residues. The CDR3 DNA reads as TGTGCCATCAGTGGTGGGGACACCTTCTACGAGCAGTACTTC. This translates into CAISGGDTFYEQYF.

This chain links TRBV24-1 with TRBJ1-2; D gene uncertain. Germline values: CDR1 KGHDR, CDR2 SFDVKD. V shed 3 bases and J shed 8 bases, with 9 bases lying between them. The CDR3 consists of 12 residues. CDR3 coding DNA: TGTGCCACCAGTGATGGGGTAGGCGGCTACACCTTC. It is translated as CATSDGVGGYTF.

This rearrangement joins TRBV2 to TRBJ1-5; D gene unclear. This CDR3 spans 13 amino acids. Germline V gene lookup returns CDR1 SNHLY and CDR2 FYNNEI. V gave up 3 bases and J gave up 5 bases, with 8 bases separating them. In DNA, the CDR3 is TGTGCCAGCAGTGACGGGCTAGATCAGCCCCAGCATTTT. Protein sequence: CASSDGLDQPQHF.

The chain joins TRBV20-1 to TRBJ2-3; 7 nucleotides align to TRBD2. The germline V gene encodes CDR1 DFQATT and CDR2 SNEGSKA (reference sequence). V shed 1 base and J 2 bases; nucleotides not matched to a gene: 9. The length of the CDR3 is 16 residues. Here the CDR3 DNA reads TGCAGTGCTAGAGCATACGGGACTAAGGTCACAGATACGCAGTATTTT. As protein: CSARAYGTKVTDTQYF.

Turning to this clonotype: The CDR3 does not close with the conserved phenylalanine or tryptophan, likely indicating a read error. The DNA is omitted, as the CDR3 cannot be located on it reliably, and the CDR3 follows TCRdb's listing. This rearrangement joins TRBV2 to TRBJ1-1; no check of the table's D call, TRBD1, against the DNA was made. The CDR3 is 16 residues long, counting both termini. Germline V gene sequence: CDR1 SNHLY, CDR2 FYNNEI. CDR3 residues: CASSDPAQGWNTEASL.

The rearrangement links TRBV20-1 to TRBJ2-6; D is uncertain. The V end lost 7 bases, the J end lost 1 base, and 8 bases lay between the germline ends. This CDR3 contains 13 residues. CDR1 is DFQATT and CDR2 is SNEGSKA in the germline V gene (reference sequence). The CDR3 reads CSVSSSGANVLTF. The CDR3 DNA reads TGCAGTGTAAGTAGTTCTGGGGCCAACGTCCTGACTTTC.

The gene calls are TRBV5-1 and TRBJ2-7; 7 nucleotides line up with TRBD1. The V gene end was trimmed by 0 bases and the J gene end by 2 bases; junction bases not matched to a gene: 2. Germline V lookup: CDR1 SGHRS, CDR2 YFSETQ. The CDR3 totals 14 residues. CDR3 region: CASSLVGTAYEQYF. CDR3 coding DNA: TGCGCCAGCAGCTTGGTCGGGACAGCCTACGAGCAGTACTTC.

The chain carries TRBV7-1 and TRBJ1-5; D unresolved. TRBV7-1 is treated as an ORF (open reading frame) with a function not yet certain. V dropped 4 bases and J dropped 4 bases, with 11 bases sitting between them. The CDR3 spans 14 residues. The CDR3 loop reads CASSLLGVNQPQHF. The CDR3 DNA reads TGTGCCAGCAGCTTACTGGGAGTTAATCAGCCCCAGCATTTT.

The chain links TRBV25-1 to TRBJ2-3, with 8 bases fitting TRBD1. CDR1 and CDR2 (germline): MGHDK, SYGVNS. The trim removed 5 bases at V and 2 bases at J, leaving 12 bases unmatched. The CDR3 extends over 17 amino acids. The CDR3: CASSPGGGFGVTDTQYF. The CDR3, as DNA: TGTGCCAGCAGTCCAGGGGGCGGTTTCGGGGTCACAGATACGCAGTATTTT.

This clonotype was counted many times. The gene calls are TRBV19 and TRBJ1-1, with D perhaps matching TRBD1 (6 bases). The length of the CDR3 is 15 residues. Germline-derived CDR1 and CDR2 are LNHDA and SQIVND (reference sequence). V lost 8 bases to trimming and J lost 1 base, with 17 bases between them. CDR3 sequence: CASRQVDTPNTEAFF. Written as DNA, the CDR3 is TGTGCCAGTCGACAGGTCGACACTCCGAACACTGAAGCTTTCTTT.

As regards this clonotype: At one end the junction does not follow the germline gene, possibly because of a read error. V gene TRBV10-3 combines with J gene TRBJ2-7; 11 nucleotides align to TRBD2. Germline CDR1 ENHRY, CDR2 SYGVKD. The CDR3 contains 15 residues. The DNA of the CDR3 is TGTGCCAGCAGTCGCGGGACTAGCGGCAACTACGAGCAGTACTTC. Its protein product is CASSRGTSGNYEQYF.

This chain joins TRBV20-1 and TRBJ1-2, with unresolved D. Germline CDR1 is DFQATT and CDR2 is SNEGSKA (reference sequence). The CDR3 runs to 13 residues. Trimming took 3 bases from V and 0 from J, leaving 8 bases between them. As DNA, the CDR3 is TGCAGTGCTAGTTACCGGGCTAACTATGGCTACACCTTC. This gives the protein CSASYRANYGYTF.

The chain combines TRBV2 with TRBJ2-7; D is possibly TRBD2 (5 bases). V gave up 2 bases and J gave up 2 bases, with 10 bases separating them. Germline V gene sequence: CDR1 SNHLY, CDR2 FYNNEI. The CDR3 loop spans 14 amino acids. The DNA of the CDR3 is TGTGCCAGCAGTGAACGGGGAAACACCTACGAGCAGTACTTC. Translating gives CASSERGNTYEQYF.

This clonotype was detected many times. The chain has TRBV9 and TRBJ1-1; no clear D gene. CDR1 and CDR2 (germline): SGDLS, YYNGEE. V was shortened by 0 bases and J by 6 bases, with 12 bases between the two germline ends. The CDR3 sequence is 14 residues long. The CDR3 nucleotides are TGTGCCAGCAGCGTAGGCGGGCGGGTCGCTGAAGCTTTCTTT. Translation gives CASSVGGRVAEAFF.

This chain's CDR3 is CASSPTGTTNQPQHF. In DNA, the CDR3 is TGTGCCAGCAGCCCAACCGGGACAACTAATCAGCCCCAGCATTTT. The chain combines TRBV7-2 with TRBJ1-5; perhaps TRBD1 as D (6 bases). Between the trimmed V and J ends, which lost 5 bases and 4 bases, there was a span of 15 bases. This CDR3 contains 15 residues. Germline V gene sequence: CDR1 SGHTA, CDR2 FQGNSA.

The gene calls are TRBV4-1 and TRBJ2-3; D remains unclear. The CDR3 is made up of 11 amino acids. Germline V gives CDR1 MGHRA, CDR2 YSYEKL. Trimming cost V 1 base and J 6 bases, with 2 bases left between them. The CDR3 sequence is CASSQGDTQYF. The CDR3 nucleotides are TGCGCCAGCAGCCAAGGTGATACGCAGTATTTT.

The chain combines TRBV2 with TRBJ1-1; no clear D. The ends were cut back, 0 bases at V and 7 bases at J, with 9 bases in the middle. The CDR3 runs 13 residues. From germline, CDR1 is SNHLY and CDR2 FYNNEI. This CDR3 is CASSEASVGEAFF. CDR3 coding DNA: TGTGCCAGCAGTGAAGCGAGCGTTGGTGAAGCTTTCTTT.

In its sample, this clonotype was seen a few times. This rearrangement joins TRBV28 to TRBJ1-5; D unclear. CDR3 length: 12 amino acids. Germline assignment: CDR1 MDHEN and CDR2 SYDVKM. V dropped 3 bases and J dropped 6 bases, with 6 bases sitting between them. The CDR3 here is CASSFPGQPQHF. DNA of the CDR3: TGTGCCAGCAGTTTCCCAGGTCAGCCCCAGCATTTT.

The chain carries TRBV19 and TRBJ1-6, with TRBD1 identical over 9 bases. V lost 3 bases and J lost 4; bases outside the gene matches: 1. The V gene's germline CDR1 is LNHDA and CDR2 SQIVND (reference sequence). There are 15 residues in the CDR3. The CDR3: CASSMGQGYNSPLHF. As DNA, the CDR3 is TGTGCCAGTAGTATGGGACAGGGTTATAATTCACCCCTCCACTTT.

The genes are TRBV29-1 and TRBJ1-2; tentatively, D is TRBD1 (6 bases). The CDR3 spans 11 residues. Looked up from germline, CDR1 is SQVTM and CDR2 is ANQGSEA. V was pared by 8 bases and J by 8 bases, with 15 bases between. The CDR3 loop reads CSFPQGHGYTF. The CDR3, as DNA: TGCAGCTTCCCCCAGGGACACGGCTACACCTTC.

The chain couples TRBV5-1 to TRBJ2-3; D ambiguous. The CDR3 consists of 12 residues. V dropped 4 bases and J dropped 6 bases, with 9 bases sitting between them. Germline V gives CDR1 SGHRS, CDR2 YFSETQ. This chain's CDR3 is CASSVLSDTQYF. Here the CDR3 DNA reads TGCGCCAGCAGCGTCCTATCGGATACGCAGTATTTT.